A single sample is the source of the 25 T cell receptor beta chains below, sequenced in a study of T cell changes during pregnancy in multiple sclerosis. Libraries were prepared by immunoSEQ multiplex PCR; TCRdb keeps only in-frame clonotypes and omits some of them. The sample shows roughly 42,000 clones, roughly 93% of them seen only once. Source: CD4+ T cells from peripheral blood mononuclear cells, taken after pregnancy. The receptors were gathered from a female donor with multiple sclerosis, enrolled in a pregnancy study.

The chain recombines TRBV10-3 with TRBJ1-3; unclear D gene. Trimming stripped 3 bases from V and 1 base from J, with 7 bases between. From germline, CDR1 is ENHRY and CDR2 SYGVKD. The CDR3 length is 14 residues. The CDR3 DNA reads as TGTGCCATCAGTGATTTGGCTTCTGGAAACACCATATATTTT. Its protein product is CAISDLASGNTIYF.

The CDR3 spells CASSDRVANEKLFF. The CDR3 DNA sequence: TGTGCCAGCAGCGACAGGGTGGCTAATGAAAAACTGTTTTTT. This chain uses TRBV7-9 with TRBJ1-4; 7 nucleotides agree with TRBD1. Germline V gene data show CDR1 as SEHNR and CDR2 as FQNEAQ (reference sequence). Germline trimming cut 5 bases from V and 3 bases from J; bases unmatched to any gene: 3. The CDR3 is 14 residues long.

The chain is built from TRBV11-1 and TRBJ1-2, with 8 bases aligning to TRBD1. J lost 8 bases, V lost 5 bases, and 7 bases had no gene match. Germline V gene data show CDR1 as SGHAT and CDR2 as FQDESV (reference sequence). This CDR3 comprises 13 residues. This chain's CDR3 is CASSLKDRVGYTF. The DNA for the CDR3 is TGTGCCAGCAGCCTCAAGGACAGGGTCGGCTACACCTTC.

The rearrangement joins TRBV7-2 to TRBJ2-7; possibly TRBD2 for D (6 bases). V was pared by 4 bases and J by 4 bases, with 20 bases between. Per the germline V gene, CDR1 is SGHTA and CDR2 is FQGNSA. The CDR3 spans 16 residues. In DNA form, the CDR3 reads TGTGCCAGCAGCTCCTACAGACTTTGGGGGAGGTACGAGCAGTACTTC. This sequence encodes CASSSYRLWGRYEQYF. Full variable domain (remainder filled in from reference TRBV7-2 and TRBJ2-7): GAGVSQSPSNKVTEKGKDVELRCDPISGHTALYWYRQSLGQGLEFLIYFQGNSAPDKSGLPSDRFSAERTGGSVSTLTIQRTQQEDSAVYLCASSSYRLWGRYEQYFGPGTRLTVT.

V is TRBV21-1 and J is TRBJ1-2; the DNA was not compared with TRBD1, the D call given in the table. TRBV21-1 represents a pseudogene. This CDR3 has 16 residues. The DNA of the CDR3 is TGTGCCAGCAGCAAATGTGGGCCGACAGCTAAGGATGGCTACACCTTC. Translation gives CASSKCGPTAKDGYTF.

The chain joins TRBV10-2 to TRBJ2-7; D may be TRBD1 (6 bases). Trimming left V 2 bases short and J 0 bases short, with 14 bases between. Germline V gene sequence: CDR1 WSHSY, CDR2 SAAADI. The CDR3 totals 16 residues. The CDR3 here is CASSETGTIPSYEQYF. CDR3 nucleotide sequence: TGCGCCAGCAGTGAGACTGGGACAATCCCCTCCTACGAGCAGTACTTC.

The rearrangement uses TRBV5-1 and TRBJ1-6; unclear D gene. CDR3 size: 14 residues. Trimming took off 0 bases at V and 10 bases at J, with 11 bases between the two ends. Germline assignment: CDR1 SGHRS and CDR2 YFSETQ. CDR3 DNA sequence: TGCGCCAGCAGCTTGGGCCATACAGACTCACCCCTCCACTTT. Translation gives CASSLGHTDSPLHF.

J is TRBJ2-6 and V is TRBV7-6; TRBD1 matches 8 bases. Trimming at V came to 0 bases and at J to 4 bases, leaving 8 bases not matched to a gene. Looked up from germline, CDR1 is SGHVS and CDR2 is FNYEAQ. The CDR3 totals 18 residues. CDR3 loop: CASSLAPRGPTGANVLTF. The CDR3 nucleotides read TGTGCCAGCAGCTTAGCGCCCAGGGGGCCTACCGGGGCCAACGTCCTGACTTTC.

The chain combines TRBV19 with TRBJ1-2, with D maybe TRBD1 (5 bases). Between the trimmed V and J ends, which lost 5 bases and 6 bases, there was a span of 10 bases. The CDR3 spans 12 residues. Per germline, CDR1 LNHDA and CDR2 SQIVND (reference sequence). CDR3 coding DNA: TGTGCCAGTAGTCCAGGGTCCAATGGCTACACCTTC. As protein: CASSPGSNGYTF. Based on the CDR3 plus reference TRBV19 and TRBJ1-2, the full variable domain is DGGITQSPKYLFRKEGQNVTLSCEQNLNHDAMYWYRQDPGQGLRLIYYSQIVNDFQKGDIAEGYSVSREKKESFPLTVTSAQKNPTAFYLCASSPGSNGYTFGSGTRLTVV.

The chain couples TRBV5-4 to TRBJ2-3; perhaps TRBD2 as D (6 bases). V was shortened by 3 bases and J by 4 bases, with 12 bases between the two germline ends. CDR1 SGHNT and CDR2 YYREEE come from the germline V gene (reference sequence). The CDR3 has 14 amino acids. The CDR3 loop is CASSSGPGADTQYF. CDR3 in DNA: TGTGCCAGCAGCTCCGGGCCGGGGGCAGATACGCAGTATTTT.

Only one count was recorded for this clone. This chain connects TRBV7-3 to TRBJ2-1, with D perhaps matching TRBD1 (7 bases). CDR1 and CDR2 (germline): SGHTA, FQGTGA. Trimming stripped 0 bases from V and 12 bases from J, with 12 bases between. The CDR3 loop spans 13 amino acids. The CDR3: CASSLTLQGGQFF. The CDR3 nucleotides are TGTGCCAGCAGCTTAACGTTGCAGGGGGGGCAGTTCTTC.

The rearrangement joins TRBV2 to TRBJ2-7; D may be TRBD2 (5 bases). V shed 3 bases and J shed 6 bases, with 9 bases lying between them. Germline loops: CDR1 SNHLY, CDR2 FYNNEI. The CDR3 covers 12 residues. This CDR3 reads CASSDRRFEQYF. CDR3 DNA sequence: TGTGCCAGCAGTGATAGGAGGTTCGAGCAGTACTTC.

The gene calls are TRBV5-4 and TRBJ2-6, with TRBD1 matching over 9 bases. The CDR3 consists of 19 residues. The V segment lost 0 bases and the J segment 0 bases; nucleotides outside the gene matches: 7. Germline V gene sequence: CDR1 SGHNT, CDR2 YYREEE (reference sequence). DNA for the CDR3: TGTGCCAGCAGCTTGGCCGGACAGGGGCCGACCTCTGGGGCCAACGTCCTGACTTTC. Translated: CASSLAGQGPTSGANVLTF.

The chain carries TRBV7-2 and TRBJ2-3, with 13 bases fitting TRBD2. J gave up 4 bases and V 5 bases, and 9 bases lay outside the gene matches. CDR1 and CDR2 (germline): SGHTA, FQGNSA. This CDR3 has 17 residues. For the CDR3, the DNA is TGTGCCAGCAGCCACGGACTAGCGGGGGCCTGGGCAGATACGCAGTATTTT. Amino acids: CASSHGLAGAWADTQYF.

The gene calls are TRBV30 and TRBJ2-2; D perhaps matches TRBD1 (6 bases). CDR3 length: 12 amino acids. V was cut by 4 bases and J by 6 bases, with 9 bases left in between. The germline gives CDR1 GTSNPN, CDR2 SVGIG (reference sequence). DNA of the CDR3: TGTGCCTGGACAGGGGTTCCCGGGGAGCTGTTTTTT. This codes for CAWTGVPGELFF. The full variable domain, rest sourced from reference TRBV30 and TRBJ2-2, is SQTIHQWPATLVQPVGSPLSLECTVEGTSNPNLYWYRQAAGRGLQLLFYSVGIGQISSEVPQNLSASRPQDRQFILSSKKLLLSDSGFYLCAWTGVPGELFFGEGSRLTVL.

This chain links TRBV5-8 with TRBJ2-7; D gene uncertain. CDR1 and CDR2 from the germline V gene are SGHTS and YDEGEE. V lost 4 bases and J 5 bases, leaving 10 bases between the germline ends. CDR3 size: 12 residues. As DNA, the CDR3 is TGTGCCAGCAGCCGGGTCGTTAACGAGCAGTACTTC. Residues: CASSRVVNEQYF.

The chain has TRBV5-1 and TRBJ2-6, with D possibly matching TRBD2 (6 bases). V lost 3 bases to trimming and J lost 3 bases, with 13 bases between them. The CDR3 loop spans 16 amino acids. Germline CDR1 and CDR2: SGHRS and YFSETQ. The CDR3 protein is CASSYFRDFGANVLTF. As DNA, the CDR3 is TGCGCCAGCAGCTACTTCAGGGACTTTGGGGCCAACGTCCTGACTTTC.

The CDR3: CASSPGQGAYGYTF. The CDR3 nucleotides are TGCGCCAGCAGCCCAGGACAGGGGGCCTATGGCTACACCTTC. The chain employs TRBV5-1 and TRBJ1-2; 11 bases agree with TRBD1. Germline values: CDR1 SGHRS, CDR2 YFSETQ. The CDR3 has 14 amino acids. After removal of 4 bases from V and 4 bases from J, the junction contained 3 bases not matched to a gene.

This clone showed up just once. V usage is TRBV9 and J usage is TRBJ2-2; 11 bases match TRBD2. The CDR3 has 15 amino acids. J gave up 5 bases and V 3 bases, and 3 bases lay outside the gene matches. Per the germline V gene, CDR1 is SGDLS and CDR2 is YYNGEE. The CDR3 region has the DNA TGTGCCAGCAGCGCGGGACTAGCGGATACCGGGGAGCTGTTTTTT. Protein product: CASSAGLADTGELFF. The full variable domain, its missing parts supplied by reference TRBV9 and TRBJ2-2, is DSGVTQTPKHLITATGQRVTLRCSPRSGDLSVYWYQQSLDQGLQFLIQYYNGEERAKGNILERFSAQQFPDLHSELNLSSLELGDSALYFCASSAGLADTGELFFGEGSRLTVL.

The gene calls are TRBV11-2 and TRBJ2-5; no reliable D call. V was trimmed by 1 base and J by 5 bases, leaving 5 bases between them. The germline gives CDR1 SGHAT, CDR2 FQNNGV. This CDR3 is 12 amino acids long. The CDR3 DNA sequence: TGTGCCAGCAGCTTAGCAGGCGAGACCCAGTACTTC. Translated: CASSLAGETQYF.

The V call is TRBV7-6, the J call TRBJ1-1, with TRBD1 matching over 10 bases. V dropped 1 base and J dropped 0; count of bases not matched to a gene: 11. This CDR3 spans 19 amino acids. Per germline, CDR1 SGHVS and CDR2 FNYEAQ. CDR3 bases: TGTGCCAGCAGCTTAGACGGACAGGGGGACCCCCTCCTGAACACTGAAGCTTTCTTT. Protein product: CASSLDGQGDPLLNTEAFF.

In DNA, the CDR3 is TGTGCCAGCAGTGCACAGGGATTGGCCAGTGGCTACACCTTC. This gives the protein CASSAQGLASGYTF. The V and J genes are TRBV6-1 and TRBJ1-2; a weak D match, TRBD1 (6 bases). Per germline, CDR1 MNHNS and CDR2 SASEGT. The V end was cut by 4 bases, the J end by 7 bases, with 16 bases between. The CDR3 contains 14 residues.

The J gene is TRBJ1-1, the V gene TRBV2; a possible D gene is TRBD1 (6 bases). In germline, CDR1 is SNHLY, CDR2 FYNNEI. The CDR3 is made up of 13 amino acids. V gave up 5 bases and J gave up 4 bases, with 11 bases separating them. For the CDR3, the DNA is TGTGCCAGCAGTACCTTCAGGGGCACTGAAGCTTTCTTT. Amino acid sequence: CASSTFRGTEAFF.

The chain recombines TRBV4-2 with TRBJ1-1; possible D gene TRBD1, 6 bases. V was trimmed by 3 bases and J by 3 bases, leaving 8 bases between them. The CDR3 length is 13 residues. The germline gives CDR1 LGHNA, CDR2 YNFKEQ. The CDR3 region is CASSQGADTEAFF. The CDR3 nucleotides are TGTGCCAGCAGCCAGGGGGCGGACACTGAAGCTTTCTTT.

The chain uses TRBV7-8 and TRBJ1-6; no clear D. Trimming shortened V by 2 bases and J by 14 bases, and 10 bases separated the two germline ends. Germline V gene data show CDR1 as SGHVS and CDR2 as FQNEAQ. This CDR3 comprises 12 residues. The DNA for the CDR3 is TGTGCCAGCAGCTTAAGCGTCCCTACCCTCCACTTT. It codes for CASSLSVPTLHF.